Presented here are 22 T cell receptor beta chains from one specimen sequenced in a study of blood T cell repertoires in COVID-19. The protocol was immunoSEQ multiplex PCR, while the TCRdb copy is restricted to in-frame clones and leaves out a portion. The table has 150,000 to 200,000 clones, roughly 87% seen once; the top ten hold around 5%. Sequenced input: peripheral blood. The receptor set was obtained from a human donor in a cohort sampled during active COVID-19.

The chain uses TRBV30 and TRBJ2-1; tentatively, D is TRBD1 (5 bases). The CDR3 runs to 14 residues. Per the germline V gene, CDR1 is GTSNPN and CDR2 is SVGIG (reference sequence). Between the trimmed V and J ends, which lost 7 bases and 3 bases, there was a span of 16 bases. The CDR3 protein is CAFALDSRYNEQFF. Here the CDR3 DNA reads TGTGCCTTCGCCCTAGACAGCCGCTACAATGAGCAGTTCTTC.

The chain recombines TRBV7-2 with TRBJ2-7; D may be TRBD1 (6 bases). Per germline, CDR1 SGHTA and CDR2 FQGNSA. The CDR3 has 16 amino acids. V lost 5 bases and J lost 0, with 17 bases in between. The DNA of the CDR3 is TGTGCCAGCAGCCCCCGACAGGATACTGCCTCCTACGAGCAGTACTTC. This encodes CASSPRQDTASYEQYF.

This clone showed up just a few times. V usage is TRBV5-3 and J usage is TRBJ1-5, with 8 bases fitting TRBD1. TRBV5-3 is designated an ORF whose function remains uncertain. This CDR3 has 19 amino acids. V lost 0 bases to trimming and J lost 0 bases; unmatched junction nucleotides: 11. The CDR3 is CARSLACGTGVPSNQPQHF. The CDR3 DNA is TGTGCCAGAAGCTTGGCATGCGGGACAGGTGTCCCTAGCAATCAGCCCCAGCATTTT.

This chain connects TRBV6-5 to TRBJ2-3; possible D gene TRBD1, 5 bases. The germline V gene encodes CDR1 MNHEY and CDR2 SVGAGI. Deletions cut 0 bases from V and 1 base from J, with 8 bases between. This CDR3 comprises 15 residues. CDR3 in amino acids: CASSYSGLGTDTQYF. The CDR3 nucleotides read TGTGCCAGCAGTTACTCGGGGCTAGGCACAGATACGCAGTATTTT.

CDR3 coding DNA: TGTGCCAGTAGTGGAGGGGGGAGGGACGAGCAGTACTTC. It is translated as CASSGGGRDEQYF. This chain links TRBV19 with TRBJ2-7; D may be TRBD2 (7 bases). The CDR3 consists of 13 residues. Between the trimmed V and J ends, which lost 5 bases and 5 bases, there was a span of 13 bases. The germline V gene has CDR1 LNHDA and CDR2 SQIVND (reference sequence).

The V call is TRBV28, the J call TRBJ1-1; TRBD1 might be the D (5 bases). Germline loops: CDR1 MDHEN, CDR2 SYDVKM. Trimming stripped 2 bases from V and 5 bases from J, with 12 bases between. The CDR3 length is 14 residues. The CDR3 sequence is CASSLQAGMTEAFF. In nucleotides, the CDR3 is TGTGCCAGCAGTTTACAGGCAGGGATGACTGAAGCTTTCTTT.

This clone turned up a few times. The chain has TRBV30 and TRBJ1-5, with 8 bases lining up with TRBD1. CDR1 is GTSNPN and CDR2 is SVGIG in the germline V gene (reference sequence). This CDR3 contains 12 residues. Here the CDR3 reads CAVGQDHQPQHF. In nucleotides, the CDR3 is TGTGCAGTGGGACAGGACCATCAGCCCCAGCATTTT.

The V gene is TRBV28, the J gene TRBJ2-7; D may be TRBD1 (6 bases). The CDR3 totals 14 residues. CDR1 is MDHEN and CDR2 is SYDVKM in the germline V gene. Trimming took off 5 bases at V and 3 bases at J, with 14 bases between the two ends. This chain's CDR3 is CASSLRTDVYEQYF. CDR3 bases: TGTGCCAGCAGTCTCCGGACAGATGTCTACGAGCAGTACTTC.

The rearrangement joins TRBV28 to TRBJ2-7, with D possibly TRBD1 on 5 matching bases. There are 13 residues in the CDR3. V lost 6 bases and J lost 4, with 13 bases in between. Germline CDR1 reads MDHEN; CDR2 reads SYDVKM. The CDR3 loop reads CASRSGSRYEQYF. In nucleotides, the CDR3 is TGTGCCAGCAGGTCAGGGTCGAGGTACGAGCAGTACTTC.

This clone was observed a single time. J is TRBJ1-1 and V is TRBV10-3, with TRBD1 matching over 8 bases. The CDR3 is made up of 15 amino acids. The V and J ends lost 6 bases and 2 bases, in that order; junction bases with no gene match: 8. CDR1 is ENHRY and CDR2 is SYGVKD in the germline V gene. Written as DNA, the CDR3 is TGTGCCATCAGCCCTGACAGGGGCCCTAACACTGAAGCTTTCTTT. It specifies CAISPDRGPNTEAFF.

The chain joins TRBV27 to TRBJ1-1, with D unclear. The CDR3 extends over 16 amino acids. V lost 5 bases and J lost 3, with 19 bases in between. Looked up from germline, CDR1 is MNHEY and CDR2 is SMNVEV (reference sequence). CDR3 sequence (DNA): TGTGCCAGCAGTAGATCCGCGGGTTTGAGTCACACTGAAGCTTTCTTT. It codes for CASSRSAGLSHTEAFF.

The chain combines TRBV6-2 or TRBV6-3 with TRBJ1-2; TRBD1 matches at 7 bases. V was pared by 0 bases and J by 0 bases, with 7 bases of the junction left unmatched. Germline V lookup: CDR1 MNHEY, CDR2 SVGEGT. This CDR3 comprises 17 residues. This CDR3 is CASSYSTAGGSNYGYTF. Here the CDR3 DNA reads TGTGCCAGCAGTTACTCGACGGCAGGGGGATCTAACTATGGCTACACCTTC.

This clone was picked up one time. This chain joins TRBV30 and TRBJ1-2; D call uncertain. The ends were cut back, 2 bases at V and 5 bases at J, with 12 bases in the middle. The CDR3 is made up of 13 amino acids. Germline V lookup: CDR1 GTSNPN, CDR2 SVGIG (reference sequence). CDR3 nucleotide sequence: TGTGCCTGGAGTATCGGGGTTAGATATGGCTACACCTTC. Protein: CAWSIGVRYGYTF.

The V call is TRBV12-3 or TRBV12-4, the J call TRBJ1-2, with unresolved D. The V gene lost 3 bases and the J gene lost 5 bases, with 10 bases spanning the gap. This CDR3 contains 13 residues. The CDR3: CASSLRQPYGYTF. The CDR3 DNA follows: TGTGCCAGCAGTTTGCGGCAGCCATATGGCTACACCTTC.

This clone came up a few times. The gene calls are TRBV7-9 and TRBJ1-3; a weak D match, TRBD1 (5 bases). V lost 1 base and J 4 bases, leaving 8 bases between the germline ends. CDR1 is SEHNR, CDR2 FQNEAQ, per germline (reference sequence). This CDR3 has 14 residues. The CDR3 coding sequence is TGTGCCAGCAGCTTAGTAGGGGCCGGAAACACCATATATTTT. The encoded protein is CASSLVGAGNTIYF.

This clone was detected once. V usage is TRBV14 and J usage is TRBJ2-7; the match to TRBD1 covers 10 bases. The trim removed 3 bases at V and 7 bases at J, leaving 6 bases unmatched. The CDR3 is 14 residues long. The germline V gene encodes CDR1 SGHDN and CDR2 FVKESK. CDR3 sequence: CASSHYGTGVEQYF. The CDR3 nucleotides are TGTGCCAGCAGCCATTACGGGACAGGGGTAGAGCAGTACTTC.

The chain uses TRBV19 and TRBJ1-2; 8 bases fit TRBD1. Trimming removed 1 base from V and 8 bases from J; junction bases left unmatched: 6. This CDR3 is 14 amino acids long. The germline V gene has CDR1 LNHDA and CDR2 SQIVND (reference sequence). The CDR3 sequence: CASSIALTGEGYTF. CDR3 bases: TGTGCCAGTAGTATAGCCCTGACAGGGGAGGGCTACACCTTC. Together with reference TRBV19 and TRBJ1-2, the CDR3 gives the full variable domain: DGGITQSPKYLFRKEGQNVTLSCEQNLNHDAMYWYRQDPGQGLRLIYYSQIVNDFQKGDIAEGYSVSREKKESFPLTVTSAQKNPTAFYLCASSIALTGEGYTFGSGTRLTVV.

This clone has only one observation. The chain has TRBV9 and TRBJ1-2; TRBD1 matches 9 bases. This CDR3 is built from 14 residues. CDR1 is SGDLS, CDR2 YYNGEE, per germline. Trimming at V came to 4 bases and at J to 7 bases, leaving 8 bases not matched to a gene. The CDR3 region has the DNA TGTGCCAGCAGCTCAAACAGGGGGCGTCTTGGCTACACCTTC. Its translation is CASSSNRGRLGYTF.

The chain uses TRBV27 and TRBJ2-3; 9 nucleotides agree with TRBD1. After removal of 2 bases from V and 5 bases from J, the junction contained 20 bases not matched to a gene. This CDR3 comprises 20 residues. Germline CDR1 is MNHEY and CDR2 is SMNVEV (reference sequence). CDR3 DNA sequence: TGTGCCAGCAGTTTACGCCCTTCTCTTCTGACAGGGGGGATAGTAGATACGCAGTATTTT. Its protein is CASSLRPSLLTGGIVDTQYF.

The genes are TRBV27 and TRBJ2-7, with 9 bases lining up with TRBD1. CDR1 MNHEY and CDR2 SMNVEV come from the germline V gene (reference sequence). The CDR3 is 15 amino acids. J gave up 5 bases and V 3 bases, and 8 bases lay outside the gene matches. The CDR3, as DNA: TGTGCCAGCAGTTTGGTCGGGACAGGGTGGAACGAGCAGTACTTC. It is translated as CASSLVGTGWNEQYF.

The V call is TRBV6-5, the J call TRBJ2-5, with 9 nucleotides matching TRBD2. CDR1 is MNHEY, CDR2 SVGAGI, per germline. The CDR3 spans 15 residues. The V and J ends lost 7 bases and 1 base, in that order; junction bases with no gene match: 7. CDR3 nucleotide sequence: TGTGCCAGCAAGAATAGAGCGGGGGGCCAAGAGACCCAGTACTTC. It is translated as CASKNRAGGQETQYF.

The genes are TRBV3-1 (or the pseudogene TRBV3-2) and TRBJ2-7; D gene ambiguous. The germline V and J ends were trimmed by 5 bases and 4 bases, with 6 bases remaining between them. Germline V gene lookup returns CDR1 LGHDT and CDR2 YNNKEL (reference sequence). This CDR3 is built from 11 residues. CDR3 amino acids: CASSKAYEQYF. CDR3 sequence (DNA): TGTGCCAGCAGCAAAGCTTACGAGCAGTACTTC.